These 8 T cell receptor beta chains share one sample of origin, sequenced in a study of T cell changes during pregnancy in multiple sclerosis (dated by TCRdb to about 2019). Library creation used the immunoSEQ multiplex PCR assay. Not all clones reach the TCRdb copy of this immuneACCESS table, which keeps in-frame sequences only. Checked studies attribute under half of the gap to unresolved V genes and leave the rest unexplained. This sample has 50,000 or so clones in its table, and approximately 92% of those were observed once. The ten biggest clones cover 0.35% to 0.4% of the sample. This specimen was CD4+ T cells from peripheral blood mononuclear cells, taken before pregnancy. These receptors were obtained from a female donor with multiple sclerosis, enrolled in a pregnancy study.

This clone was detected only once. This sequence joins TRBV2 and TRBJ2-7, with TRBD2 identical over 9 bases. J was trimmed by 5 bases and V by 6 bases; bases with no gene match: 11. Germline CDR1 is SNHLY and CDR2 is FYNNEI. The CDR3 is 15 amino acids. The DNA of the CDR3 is TGTGCCAGCAGCGCCAGGGGTAGCGGGAGCCACGAGCAGTACTTC. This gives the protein CASSARGSGSHEQYF. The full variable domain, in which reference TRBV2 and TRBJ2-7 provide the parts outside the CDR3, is EPEVTQTPSHQVTQMGQEVILRCVPISNHLYFYWYRQILGQKVEFLVSFYNNEISEKSEIFDDQFSVERPDGSNFTLKIRSTKLEDSAMYFCASSARGSGSHEQYFGPGTRLTVT.

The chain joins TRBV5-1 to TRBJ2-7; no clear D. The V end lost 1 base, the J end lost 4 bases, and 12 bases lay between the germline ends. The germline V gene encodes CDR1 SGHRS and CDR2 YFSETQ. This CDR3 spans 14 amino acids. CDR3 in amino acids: CASSLMVEKYEQYF. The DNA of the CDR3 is TGCGCCAGCAGCTTGATGGTTGAGAAGTACGAGCAGTACTTC.

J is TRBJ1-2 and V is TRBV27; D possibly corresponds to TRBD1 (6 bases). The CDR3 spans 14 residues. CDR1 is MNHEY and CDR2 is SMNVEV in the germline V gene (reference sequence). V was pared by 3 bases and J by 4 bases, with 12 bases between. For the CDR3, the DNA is TGTGCCAGCAGTTTGGGCAGGGGCAGCTATGGCTACACCTTC. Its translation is CASSLGRGSYGYTF.

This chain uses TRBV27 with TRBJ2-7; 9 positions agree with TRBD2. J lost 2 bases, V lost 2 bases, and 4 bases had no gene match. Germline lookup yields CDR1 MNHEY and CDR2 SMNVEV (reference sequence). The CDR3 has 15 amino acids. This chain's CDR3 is CASSLILAGTYEQYF. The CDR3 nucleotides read TGTGCCAGCAGTTTAATCCTAGCGGGGACCTACGAGCAGTACTTC.

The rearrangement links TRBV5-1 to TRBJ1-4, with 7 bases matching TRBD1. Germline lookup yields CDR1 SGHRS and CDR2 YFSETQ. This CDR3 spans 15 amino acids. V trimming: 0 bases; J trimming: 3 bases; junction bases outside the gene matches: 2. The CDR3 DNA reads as TGCGCCAGCAGCTTGGGACAGGGTGCTAATGAAAAACTGTTTTTT. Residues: CASSLGQGANEKLFF.

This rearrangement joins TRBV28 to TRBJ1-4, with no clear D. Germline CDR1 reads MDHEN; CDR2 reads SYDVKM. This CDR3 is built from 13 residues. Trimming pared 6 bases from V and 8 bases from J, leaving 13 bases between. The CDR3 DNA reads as TGTGCCAGCAGCCTTAACCTGGAGGAAAAACTGTTTTTT. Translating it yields CASSLNLEEKLFF.

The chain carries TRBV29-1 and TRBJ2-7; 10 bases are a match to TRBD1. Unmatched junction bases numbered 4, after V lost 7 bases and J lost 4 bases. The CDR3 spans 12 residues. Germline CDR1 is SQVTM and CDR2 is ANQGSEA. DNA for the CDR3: TGCAGCGAGGGACAGGGGAGTTACGAGCAGTACTTC. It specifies CSEGQGSYEQYF.

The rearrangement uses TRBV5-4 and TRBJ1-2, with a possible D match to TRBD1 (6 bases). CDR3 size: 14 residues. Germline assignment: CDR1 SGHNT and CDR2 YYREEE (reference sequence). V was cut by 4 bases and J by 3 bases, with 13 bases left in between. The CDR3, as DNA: TGTGCCAGCAGCGCGCCGACAGGAGACTATGGCTACACCTTC. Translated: CASSAPTGDYGYTF. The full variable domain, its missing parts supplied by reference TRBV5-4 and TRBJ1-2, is ETGVTQSPTHLIKTRGQQVTLRCSSQSGHNTVSWYQQALGQGPQFIFQYYREEENGRGNFPPRFSGLQFPNYSSELNVNALELDDSALYLCASSAPTGDYGYTFGSGTRLTVV.